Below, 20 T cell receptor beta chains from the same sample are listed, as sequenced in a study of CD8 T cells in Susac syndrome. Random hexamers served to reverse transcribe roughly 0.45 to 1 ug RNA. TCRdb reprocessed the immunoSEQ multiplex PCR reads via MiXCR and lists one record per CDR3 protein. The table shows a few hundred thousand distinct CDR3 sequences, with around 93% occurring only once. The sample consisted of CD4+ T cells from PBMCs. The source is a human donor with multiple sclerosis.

The CDR3 is CASRWAVGTGELFF. The CDR3 DNA sequence: TGCGCCAGCAGATGGGCCGTCGGGACCGGGGAGCTGTTTTTT. The V call is TRBV5-1, the J call TRBJ2-2, with D uncertain. The CDR3 has 14 amino acids. Trimming took off 5 bases at V and 5 bases at J, with 13 bases between the two ends. Germline assignment: CDR1 SGHRS and CDR2 YFSETQ.

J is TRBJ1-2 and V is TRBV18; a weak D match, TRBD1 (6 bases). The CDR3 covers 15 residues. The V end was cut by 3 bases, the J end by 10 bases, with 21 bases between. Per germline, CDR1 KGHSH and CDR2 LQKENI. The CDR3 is CASSPSGGTTGDYTF. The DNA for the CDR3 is TGTGCCAGCTCACCTAGCGGGGGGACAACGGGAGACTACACCTTC.

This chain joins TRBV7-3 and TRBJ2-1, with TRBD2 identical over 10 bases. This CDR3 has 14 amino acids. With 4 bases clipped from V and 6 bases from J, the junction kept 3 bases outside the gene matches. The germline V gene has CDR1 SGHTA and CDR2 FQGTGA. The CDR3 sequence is CASSSSGGLNEQFF. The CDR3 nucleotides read TGTGCCAGCAGCTCTAGCGGGGGTCTCAATGAGCAGTTCTTC.

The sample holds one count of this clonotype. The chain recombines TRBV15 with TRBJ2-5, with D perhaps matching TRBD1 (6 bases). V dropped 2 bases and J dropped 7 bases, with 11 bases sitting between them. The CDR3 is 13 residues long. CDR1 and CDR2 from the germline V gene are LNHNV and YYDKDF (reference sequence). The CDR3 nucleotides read TGTGCCACCAGCAGACACAGGGATGGGACCCAGTACTTC. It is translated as CATSRHRDGTQYF.

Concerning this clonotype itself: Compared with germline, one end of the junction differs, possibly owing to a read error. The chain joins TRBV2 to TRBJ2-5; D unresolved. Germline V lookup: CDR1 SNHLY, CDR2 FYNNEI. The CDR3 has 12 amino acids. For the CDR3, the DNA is TGTGCCAGCAGTACGGGCTCAAGAGCCGAGTTCTTC. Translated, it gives CASSTGSRAEFF.

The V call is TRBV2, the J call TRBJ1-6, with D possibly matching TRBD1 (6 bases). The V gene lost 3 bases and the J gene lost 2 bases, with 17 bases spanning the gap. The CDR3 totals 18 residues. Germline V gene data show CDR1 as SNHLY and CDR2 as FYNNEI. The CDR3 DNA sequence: TGTGCCAGCAGTGATGCGGGGCAGGGGCGAACCTATAATTCACCCCTCCACTTT. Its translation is CASSDAGQGRTYNSPLHF.

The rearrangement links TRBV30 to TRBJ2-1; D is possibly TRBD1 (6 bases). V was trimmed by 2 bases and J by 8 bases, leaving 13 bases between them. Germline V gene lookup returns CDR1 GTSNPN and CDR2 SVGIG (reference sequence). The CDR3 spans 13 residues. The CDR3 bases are TGTGCCTGGAGTAAAACAGGGTACGATGAGCAGTTCTTC. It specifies CAWSKTGYDEQFF.

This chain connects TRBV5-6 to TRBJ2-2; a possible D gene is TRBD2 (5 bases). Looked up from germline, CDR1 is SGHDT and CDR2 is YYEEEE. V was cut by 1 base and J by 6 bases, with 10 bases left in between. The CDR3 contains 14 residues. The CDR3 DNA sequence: TGTGCCAGCAGCTTGTCATCGGGATCCGGGGAGCTGTTTTTT. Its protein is CASSLSSGSGELFF.

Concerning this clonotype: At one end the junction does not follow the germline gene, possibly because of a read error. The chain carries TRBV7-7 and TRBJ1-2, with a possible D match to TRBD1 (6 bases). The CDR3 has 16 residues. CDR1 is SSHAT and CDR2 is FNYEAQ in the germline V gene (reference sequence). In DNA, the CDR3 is TGCGCTAGCAGCTTAGCAAAGTCGCAGGGGCTTGGTGGCTACACCTTC. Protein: CASSLAKSQGLGGYTF.

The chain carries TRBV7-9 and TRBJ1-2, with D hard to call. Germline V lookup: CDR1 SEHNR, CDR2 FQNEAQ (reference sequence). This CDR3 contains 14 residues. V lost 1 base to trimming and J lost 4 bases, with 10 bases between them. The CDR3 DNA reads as TGTGCCAGCAGCTTAGTAACCTCCGGCTATGGCTACACCTTC. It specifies CASSLVTSGYGYTF.

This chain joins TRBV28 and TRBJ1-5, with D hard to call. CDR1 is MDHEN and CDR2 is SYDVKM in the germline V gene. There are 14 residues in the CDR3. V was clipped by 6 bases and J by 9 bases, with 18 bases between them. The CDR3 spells CASSRPGPEGPQHF. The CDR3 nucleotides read TGTGCCAGCAGCCGACCGGGCCCTGAGGGGCCCCAGCATTTT.

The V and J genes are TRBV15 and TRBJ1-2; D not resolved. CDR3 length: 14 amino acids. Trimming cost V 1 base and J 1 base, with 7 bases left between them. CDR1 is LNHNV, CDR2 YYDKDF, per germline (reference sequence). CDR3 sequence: CATSRVNSNYGYTF. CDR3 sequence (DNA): TGTGCCACCAGCAGAGTCAACAGTAACTATGGCTACACCTTC.

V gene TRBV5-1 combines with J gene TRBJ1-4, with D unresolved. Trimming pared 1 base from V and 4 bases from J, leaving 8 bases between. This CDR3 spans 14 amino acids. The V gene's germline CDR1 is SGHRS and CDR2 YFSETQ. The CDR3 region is CASSLHPDNEKLFF. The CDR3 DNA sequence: TGCGCCAGCAGCTTGCACCCGGATAATGAAAAACTGTTTTTT. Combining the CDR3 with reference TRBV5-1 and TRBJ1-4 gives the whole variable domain KAGVTQTPRYLIKTRGQQVTLSCSPISGHRSVSWYQQTPGQGLQFLFEYFSETQRNKGNFPGRFSGRQFSNSRSEMNVSTLELGDSALYLCASSLHPDNEKLFFGSGTQLSVL.

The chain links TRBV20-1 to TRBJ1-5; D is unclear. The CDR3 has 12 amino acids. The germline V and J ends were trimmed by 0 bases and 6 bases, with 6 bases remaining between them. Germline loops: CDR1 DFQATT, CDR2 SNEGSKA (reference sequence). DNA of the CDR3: TGCAGTGCTAGAGATTCGGGTCAGCCCCAGCATTTT. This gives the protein CSARDSGQPQHF.

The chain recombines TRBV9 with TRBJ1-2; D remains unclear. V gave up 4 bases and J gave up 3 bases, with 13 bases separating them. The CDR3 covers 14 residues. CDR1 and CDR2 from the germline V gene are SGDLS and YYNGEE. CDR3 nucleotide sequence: TGTGCCAGCAGCCTAGTCGGCGGGGACTATGGCTACACCTTC. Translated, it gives CASSLVGGDYGYTF.

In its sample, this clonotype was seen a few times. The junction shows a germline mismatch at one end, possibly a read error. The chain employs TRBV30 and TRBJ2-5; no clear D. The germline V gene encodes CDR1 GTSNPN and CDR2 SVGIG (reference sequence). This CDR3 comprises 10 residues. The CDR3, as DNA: TGTGCCTGGAGTCGTACAGCCTTTCACTTC. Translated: CAWSRTAFHF.

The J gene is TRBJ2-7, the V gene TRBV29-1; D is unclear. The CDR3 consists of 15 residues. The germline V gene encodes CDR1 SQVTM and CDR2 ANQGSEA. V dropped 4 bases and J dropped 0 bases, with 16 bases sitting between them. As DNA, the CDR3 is TGCAGCGTTGCGCTTCGACTGCCCCTCTCCTACGAGCAGTACTTC. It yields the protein CSVALRLPLSYEQYF.

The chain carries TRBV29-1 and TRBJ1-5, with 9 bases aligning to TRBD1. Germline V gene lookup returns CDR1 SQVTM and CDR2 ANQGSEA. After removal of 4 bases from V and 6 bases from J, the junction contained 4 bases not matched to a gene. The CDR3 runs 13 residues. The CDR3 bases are TGCAGCGTTGCGGACAGGGGTGGTCAGCCCCAGCATTTT. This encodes CSVADRGGQPQHF.

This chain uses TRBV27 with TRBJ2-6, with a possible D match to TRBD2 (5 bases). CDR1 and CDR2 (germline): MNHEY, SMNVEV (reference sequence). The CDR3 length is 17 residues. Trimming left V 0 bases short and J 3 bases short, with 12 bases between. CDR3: CASSLSVGVFGANVLTF. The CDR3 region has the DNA TGTGCCAGCAGTTTATCTGTCGGGGTGTTTGGGGCCAACGTCCTGACTTTC.

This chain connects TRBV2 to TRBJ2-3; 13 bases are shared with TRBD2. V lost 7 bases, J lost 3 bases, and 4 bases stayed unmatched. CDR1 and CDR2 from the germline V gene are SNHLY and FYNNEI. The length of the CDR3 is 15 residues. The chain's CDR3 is CASTRTSGGTDTQYF. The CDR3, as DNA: TGTGCCAGCACAAGGACTAGCGGGGGAACAGATACGCAGTATTTT.